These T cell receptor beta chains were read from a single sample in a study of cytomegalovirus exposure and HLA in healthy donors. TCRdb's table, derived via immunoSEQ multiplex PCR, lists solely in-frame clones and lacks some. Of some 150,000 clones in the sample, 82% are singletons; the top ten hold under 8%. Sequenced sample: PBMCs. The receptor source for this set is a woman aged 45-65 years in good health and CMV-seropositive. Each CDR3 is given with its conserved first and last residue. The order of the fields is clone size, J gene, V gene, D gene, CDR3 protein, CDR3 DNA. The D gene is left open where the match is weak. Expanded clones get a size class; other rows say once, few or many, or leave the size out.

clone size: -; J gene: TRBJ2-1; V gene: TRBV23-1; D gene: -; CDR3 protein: CASSQSSDNEQFF; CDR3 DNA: TGCGCCAGCAGTCAATCTTCGGACAATGAGCAGTTCTTC
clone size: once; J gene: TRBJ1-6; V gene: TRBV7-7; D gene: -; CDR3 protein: CASSLGENSPLHF; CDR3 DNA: TGTGCCAGCAGCCTCGGAGAGAATTCACCCCTCCACTTT
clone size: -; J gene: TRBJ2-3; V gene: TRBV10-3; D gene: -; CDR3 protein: CAISEGAPPDTQYF; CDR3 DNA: TGTGCCATCAGTGAGGGGGCCCCCCCAGATACGCAGTATTTT
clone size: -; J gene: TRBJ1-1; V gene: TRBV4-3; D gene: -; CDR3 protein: CASSLGLDSNTEAFF; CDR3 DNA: TGCGCCAGCAGCCTAGGACTGGACAGCAACACTGAAGCTTTCTTT
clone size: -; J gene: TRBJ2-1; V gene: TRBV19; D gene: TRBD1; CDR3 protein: CASSMRDRVNEQFF; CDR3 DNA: TGTGCCAGTAGTATGCGAGACAGGGTAAATGAGCAGTTCTTC
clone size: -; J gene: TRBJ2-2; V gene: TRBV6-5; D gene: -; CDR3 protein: CASSYPGRQPGELFF; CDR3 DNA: TGTGCCAGCAGTTACCCAGGCAGACAGCCCGGGGAGCTGTTTTTT
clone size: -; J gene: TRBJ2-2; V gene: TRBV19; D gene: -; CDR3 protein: CASSIAYTGELFF; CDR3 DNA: TGTGCCAGTAGTATAGCCTACACCGGGGAGCTGTTTTTT
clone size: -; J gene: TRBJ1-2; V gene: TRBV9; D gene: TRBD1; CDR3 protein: CASSPGQGEIFYGYTF; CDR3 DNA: TGTGCCAGCAGCCCGGGACAGGGGGAAATCTTCTATGGCTACACCTTC
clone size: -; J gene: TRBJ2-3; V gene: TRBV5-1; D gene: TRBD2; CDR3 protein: CASSLGGTSGGVGPDTQYF; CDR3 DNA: TGCGCCAGCAGCTTGGGAGGTACTAGCGGGGGGGTCGGGCCAGATACGCAGTATTTT
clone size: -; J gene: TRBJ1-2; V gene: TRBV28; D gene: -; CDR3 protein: CASSPGYYGYTF; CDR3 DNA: TGTGCCAGCAGCCCAGGATATTATGGCTACACCTTC
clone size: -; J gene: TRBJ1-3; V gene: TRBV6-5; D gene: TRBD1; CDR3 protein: CASSSGQAAAGNTIYF; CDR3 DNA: TGTGCCAGCAGTTCGGGACAGGCCGCTGCAGGAAACACCATATATTTT
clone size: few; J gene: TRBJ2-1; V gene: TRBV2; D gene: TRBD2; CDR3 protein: CASTAGGGDEQFF; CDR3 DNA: TGTGCCAGCACAGCGGGGGGGGGCGATGAGCAGTTCTTC
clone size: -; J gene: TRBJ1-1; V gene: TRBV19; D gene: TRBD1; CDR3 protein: CASSRQGKNTEAFF; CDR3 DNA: TGTGCCAGTAGTAGACAGGGAAAGAACACTGAAGCTTTCTTT
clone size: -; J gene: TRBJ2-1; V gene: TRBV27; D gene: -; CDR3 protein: CASSLSGDVLGVNNEQFF; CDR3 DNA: TGTGCCAGCAGTTTATCGGGTGATGTCCTCGGGGTGAACAATGAGCAGTTCTTC